This TCR beta chain is drawn from a study of blood T cell repertoires in COVID-19. The V end was cut by 0 bases, the J end by 1 base, with 11 bases between. There are 15 residues in the CDR3. Germline-derived CDR1 and CDR2 are SGHRS and YFSETQ. Assay used: immunoSEQ multiplex PCR; TCRdb lists only in-frame clones, some missing. The sample records 190,000 or so clones, about 83% being singletons. Sequencing used peripheral blood. This sequence was found in a man in his fifties with active or convalescent COVID-19. The chain links TRBV5-1 to TRBJ2-7; weak D call: TRBD2 (5 bases). The CDR3 nucleotides read TGCGCCAGCAGCTTGGAGGGAGCCCTATCCTACGAGCAGTACTTC. Translation: CASSLEGALSYEQYF.